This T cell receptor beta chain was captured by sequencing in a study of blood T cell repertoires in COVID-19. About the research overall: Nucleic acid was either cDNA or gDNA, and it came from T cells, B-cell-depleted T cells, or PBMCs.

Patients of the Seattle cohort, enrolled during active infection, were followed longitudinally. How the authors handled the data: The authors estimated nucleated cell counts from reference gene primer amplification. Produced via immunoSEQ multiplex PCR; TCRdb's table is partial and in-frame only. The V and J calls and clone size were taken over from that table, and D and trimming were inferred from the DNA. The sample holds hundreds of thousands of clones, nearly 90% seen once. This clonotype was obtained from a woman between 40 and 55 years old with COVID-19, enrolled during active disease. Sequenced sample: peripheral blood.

CDR3 nucleotides: TGTGCCAGCAGAGAGAATGAGCAGTTCTTC. Its protein is CASRENEQFF. The chain combines TRBV28 with TRBJ2-1, with unresolved D. The ends were cut back, 6 bases at V and 7 bases at J, with 4 bases in the middle. This CDR3 has 10 amino acids. The V gene's germline CDR1 is MDHEN and CDR2 SYDVKM.